These 8 T cell receptor beta chains originate from one sample sequenced in a study of vaccination effects on CD4 cells after COVID-19. Clones were read by immunoSEQ multiplex PCR, and TCRdb kept only the in-frame ones, dropping some. Of roughly 20,000 clones listed, 65% to 80% were seen once; the top ten hold around a tenth. These TCRs' antigens remain unknown. Before sequencing, viral peptide pools were used by the ViraFEST assay to expand antigen-specific CD4+ T cells. Cells that had been cultured for 9 to 10 days were the source of isolated CD4+ T cells. Vaccine recipients lacked prior SARS-CoV-2 infection and had negative nucleocapsid antibodies. This specimen consisted of CD4+ T cells from PBMCs cultured with HCoV-NL63 spike peptides, obtained before COVID-19 vaccination. These receptors all come from a human donor who received a COVID-19 vaccine.

This chain joins TRBV14 and TRBJ1-2; a weak D match, TRBD1 (5 bases). The CDR3 is made up of 15 amino acids. Trimming shortened V by 1 base and J by 1 base, and 10 bases separated the two germline ends. CDR1 is SGHDN and CDR2 is FVKESK in the germline V gene. The CDR3 DNA sequence: TGTGCCAGCAGCCAAGTTCACAGGAGTAACTATGGCTACACCTTC. Protein product: CASSQVHRSNYGYTF.

This clone was counted only a few times. This chain joins TRBV18 and TRBJ2-1; D is perhaps TRBD1 (6 bases). This CDR3 spans 15 amino acids. Germline CDR1 and CDR2: KGHSH and LQKENI. Trimming removed 3 bases from V and 7 bases from J, with 16 bases in between. In DNA form, the CDR3 reads TGTGCCAGCTCACCCCGACAGGCAAGGGGGAATGAGCAGTTCTTC. Protein sequence: CASSPRQARGNEQFF.

In its sample, this clone was seen a few times. This sequence joins TRBV18 and TRBJ1-5; 7 bases match TRBD1. The CDR3 consists of 14 residues. V dropped 3 bases and J dropped 6; count of bases not matched to a gene: 5. Germline CDR1 and CDR2: KGHSH and LQKENI. The chain's CDR3 is CASSPEGAVQPQHF. The CDR3 DNA follows: TGTGCCAGCTCACCGGAGGGGGCGGTTCAGCCCCAGCATTTT.

This chain links TRBV5-1 with TRBJ1-6; weak D call: TRBD1 (6 bases). Trimming took off 3 bases at V and 6 bases at J, with 13 bases between the two ends. The CDR3 consists of 15 residues. The germline CDR1 and CDR2 sequences are SGHRS and YFSETQ. The CDR3 DNA follows: TGCGCCAGCAGCTACGGACAGACCTCTAATTCACCCCTCCACTTT. It translates to CASSYGQTSNSPLHF.

V and J are TRBV14 and TRBJ1-5; D remains unclear. The germline V gene has CDR1 SGHDN and CDR2 FVKESK. Trimming shortened V by 8 bases and J by 6 bases, and 14 bases separated the two germline ends. The CDR3 spans 13 residues. CDR3 nucleotide sequence: TGTGCCAGCCCCAATTGGGGTTGTCAGCCCCAGCATTTT. It translates to CASPNWGCQPQHF.

The V call is TRBV25-1, the J call TRBJ2-3; 8 bases are shared with TRBD2. The CDR3 totals 15 residues. V lost 10 bases and J lost 4; bases outside the gene matches: 13. CDR1 is MGHDK and CDR2 is SYGVNS in the germline V gene. CDR3 nucleotides: TGTGCCACCCAGTCCAGCGGGAGTTGGGCAGATACGCAGTATTTT. Its protein is CATQSSGSWADTQYF.

The chain joins TRBV2 to TRBJ1-2, with D uncertain. The CDR3 contains 15 residues. Germline CDR1 SNHLY, CDR2 FYNNEI. V shed 4 bases and J shed 2 bases, with 14 bases lying between them. The CDR3 sequence is CASSVLGVLNYGYTF. Here the CDR3 DNA reads TGTGCCAGCAGTGTTCTCGGGGTTTTAAACTATGGCTACACCTTC. The entire variable domain, with the rest obtained from reference TRBV2 and TRBJ1-2, is as follows: EPEVTQTPSHQVTQMGQEVILRCVPISNHLYFYWYRQILGQKVEFLVSFYNNEISEKSEIFDDQFSVERPDGSNFTLKIRSTKLEDSAMYFCASSVLGVLNYGYTFGSGTRLTVV.

Judged by abundance, this clone is medium-sized. V and J are TRBV5-1 and TRBJ2-1; no reliable D call. V was clipped by 4 bases and J by 8 bases, with 22 bases between them. The CDR3 consists of 16 residues. The germline CDR1 and CDR2 sequences are SGHRS and YFSETQ. The CDR3, as DNA: TGCGCCAGCAGCCCCCCCATTGGCCAGTCCGCGGATGAGCAGTTCTTC. As protein: CASSPPIGQSADEQFF.